The clone carrying this T cell receptor (beta chain) was counted between two and nine times. V was cut by 1 base and J by 1 base, with 8 bases left in between. The CDR3 loop spans 14 amino acids. Germline CDR1 SQVTM, CDR2 ANQGSEA. MiXCR was run by TCRdb on the 5' RACE reads, yielding one entry per CDR3 protein. This sample has tens of thousands of distinct CDR3 sequences; 5% to 8% occur once, and the top ten carry 37%. The entry originates in a study of T cells after yellow fever vaccination. The sample consisted of CD8+ T cells sorted from PBMCs, taken roughly 45 days after the first yellow fever vaccination. This receptor was obtained from a man in his late teens or twenties who received the YFV17D yellow fever vaccine. The gene calls are TRBV29-1 and TRBJ1-3, with D uncertain. As DNA, the CDR3 is TGCAGCGTTGAAGGGCTGGGATCTGGAAACACCATATATTTT. It yields the protein CSVEGLGSGNTIYF.